This T cell receptor beta chain came from a study of Graves' ophthalmopathy and Graves' hyperthyroidism. Study findings and constraints: As the model predicted ophthalmopathy progression, it achieved a sensitivity of 70% to 71% and a specificity of approximately 72%.

Using RNA transcripts, the TCR beta CDR3 regions were amplified. First-round RT-PCR used HTBI primers; second-round multiplex PCR followed. From the multiplex PCR reads, TCRdb called clonotypes with MiXCR, one entry per CDR3 protein. The sample has 300,000 to 500,000 distinct CDR3 sequences, 15% to 19% seen once. This CDR3 comprises 12 residues. V dropped 2 bases and J dropped 5 bases, with 4 bases sitting between them. CDR1 is LGHDT, CDR2 YNNKEL, per germline (reference sequence). This clonotype was seen at least ten times. Its specificity is unknown. The J gene is TRBJ1-5, the V gene TRBV3-1; D gene unclear. The source of this sequence is a woman between 18 and 29 years old with stable Graves' hyperthyroidism. The sequenced sample consisted of peripheral blood. The CDR3 region has the DNA TGTGCCAGCAGCCAACTAGATCAGCCCCAGCATTTT. Residues: CASSQLDQPQHF.